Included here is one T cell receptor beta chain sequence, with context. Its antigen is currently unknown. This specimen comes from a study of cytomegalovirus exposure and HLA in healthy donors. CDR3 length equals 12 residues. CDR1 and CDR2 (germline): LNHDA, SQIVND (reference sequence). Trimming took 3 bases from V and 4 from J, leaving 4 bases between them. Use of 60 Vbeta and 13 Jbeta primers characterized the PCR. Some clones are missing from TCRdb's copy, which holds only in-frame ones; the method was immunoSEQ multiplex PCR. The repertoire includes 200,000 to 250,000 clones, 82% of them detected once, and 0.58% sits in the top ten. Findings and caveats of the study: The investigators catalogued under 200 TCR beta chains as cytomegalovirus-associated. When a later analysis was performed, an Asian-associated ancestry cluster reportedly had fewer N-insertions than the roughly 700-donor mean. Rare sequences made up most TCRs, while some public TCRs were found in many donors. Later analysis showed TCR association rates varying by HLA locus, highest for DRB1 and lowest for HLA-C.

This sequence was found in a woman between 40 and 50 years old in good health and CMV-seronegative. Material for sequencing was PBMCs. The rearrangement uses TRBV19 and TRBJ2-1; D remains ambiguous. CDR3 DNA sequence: TGTGCCAGTAGTATTCCTTACAATGAGCAGTTCTTC. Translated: CASSIPYNEQFF.